These T cell receptor beta chains were read from a single sample in a study of blood T cell repertoires in COVID-19. Data came from immunoSEQ multiplex PCR; TCRdb stores just in-frame clones and leaves some out. The table shows roughly 200,000 clones, with about 90% occurring only once. Sequenced sample: peripheral blood. The receptors were sampled from a woman aged 18-35 years who had recovered from COVID-19. Each CDR3 is given with its conserved first and last residue. The order of the fields is J gene, D gene, V gene, clone size, CDR3 DNA, CDR3 protein. A D gene is named only where the DNA matches it firmly. Only some rows state a clone size, as once, few, many or a class for expanded clones.

TRBJ1-2,TRBD1,TRBV7-3,-,TGTGCCAGCAGCTTAACTCCGGGACAGGGCCGAAATGGCTACACCTTC,CASSLTPGQGRNGYTF
TRBJ1-1,-,TRBV2,-,TGTGCCAGTCTAACGATTTTGAACACTGAAGCTTTCTTT,CASLTILNTEAFF
TRBJ2-1,TRBD2,TRBV7-3,-,TGTGCCAGCAGCTTAACGGGACTAGCGGGCTACAATGAGCAGTTCTTC,CASSLTGLAGYNEQFF
TRBJ2-1,TRBD2,TRBV5-6,-,TGTGCCAGCAGCTTCCCGGGACTAGCGGTACATGAGCAGTTCTTC,CASSFPGLAVHEQFF
TRBJ2-7,-,TRBV30,-,TGTGCCTGGAGTGACGACCGGGCCCCCGGGATCTACGAGCAGTACTTC,CAWSDDRAPGIYEQYF
TRBJ2-2,TRBD2,TRBV30,-,TGTGCCTGGATCCGCGACGGGGGGAGGGCCGGGGAGCTGTTTTTT,CAWIRDGGRAGELFF
TRBJ1-4,-,TRBV4-3,-,TGCGCCAGCAGCCAAGGGGACGGGGGAAATGGTGAACTGTTTTTT,CASSQGDGGNGELFF
TRBJ2-7,TRBD1,TRBV30,-,TGTGCCTGGAGTGTAGGACCGGACAGGTCCCACCAGTACTTC,CAWSVGPDRSHQYF
TRBJ2-7,-,TRBV12-3/TRBV12-4,-,TGTGCCAGCAGTATAAAGGGGGAGCAGTACTTC,CASSIKGEQYF
TRBJ1-6,-,TRBV7-2,-,TGTGCCAGCAGCTTAGGGGGGGGGACGCGGTCACCCCTCCACTTT,CASSLGGGTRSPLHF
TRBJ2-7,-,TRBV6-5,-,TGTGCCAGCAGTTACGCGGGGCACAACGAGCAGTACTTC,CASSYAGHNEQYF
TRBJ2-1,TRBD2,TRBV11-2,-,TGTGCCAGCAGCTTTTTTAACAGCGGGGTTAGCCATGAGCAGTTCTTC,CASSFFNSGVSHEQFF
TRBJ2-1,-,TRBV7-2,-,TGTGCCAGCAGCTTTTCAGGGCTTGCTTACAATGAGCAGTTCTTC,CASSFSGLAYNEQFF
TRBJ1-2,TRBD1,TRBV7-9,-,TGTGCCAGCAGCACCGGACAGGGGGGACGTGGCTACACCTTC,CASSTGQGGRGYTF
TRBJ2-3,-,TRBV11-1,once,TGTGCCAGCAGGTCAGACAGGCTTCTTAGCACAGATACGCAGTATTTT,CASRSDRLLSTDTQYF
TRBJ1-6,TRBD1,TRBV5-1,-,TGCGCCAACAAAAACACAGGGGCAAGGAATTCACCCCTCCACTTT,CANKNTGARNSPLHF
TRBJ1-6,-,TRBV13,-,TGTGCCAGCAGCTTAGGTGCGGCGGCTGAAAATTCACCCCTCCACTTT,CASSLGAAAENSPLHF
TRBJ2-1,TRBD2,TRBV18,-,TGTGCCAGCTCAGCCGCCAAGCGGGAGAAAGGTAAGGGCAATGAGCAGTTCTTC,CASSAAKREKGKGNEQFF
TRBJ2-3,-,TRBV15,-,TGTGCCACCAGCAGAAACTTTCGGGATACGCAGTATTTT,CATSRNFRDTQYF
TRBJ2-7,TRBD1,TRBV9,-,TGTGCCAGCAGCGTCTCAACAGGGGGATACTACGAGCAGTACTTC,CASSVSTGGYYEQYF
TRBJ2-1,TRBD2,TRBV28,-,TGTGCCAGCAGTTCCGCCCACACTAGCGGGCCTTACAATGAGCAGTTCTTC,CASSSAHTSGPYNEQFF
TRBJ1-2,-,TRBV21-1,-,TGTGCCAGCAGCCCACCCGGGACAGGGGGCAATGGCTACACCTTC,CASSPPGTGGNGYTF
TRBJ1-3,-,TRBV12-3/TRBV12-4,-,TGTGCCAGCAGCTTTGGAAACACCATATATTTT,CASSFGNTIYF
TRBJ2-3,TRBD1,TRBV2,-,TGTGCCAGCAGTGAAAGGACAGGCCGCACAGATACGCAGTATTTT,CASSERTGRTDTQYF
TRBJ2-2,-,TRBV5-1,-,TGCGCCAGCAGCTTGGTATTCGGGGAGCTGTTTTTT,CASSLVFGELFF
TRBJ2-1,-,TRBV5-1,-,TGCGCCAGCAGCTTGGAGGAGGGCGGTGAGCAGTTCTTC,CASSLEEGGEQFF
TRBJ1-2,-,TRBV4-2,-,TGTGCCAGCAGCCAGCTGGACAATAACTATGGCTACACCTTC,CASSQLDNNYGYTF
TRBJ2-2,-,TRBV6-4,few,TGTGCCAGCAGTGAAGGGCGGGACACCGGGGAGCTGTTTTTT,CASSEGRDTGELFF
TRBJ2-7,TRBD1,TRBV30,-,TGTGCCTGGAGTGTGCAGGGGGCAGGGCAGTACTTC,CAWSVQGAGQYF
TRBJ2-7,-,TRBV7-4,-,TGTGCCAGCAGCTACAACTACGAGCAGTACTTC,CASSYNYEQYF
TRBJ1-3,TRBD1,TRBV9,-,TGTGCCAGCAGCCCTCTCCCCCGAAAAAAACAGGGGGCTTCTGGAAACACCATATATTTT,CASSPLPRKKQGASGNTIYF
TRBJ2-3,-,TRBV5-6,once,TGTGCCAGCAGCTTGGTTAGGGGAACAGATACGCAGTATTTT,CASSLVRGTDTQYF
TRBJ2-5,-,TRBV9,-,TGTGCCAGCAGCGACCGACTGATCGAAGAGACCCAGTACTTC,CASSDRLIEETQYF
TRBJ2-2,-,TRBV5-1,-,TGCGCCAGCAGCTTGGTTCCTGTGGGACAAAACACCGGGGAGCTGTTTTTT,CASSLVPVGQNTGELFF
TRBJ1-5,-,TRBV6-6,-,TGTGCCAGCAGTTTTGAGGCCTTACAGCCCCAGCATTTT,CASSFEALQPQHF
TRBJ2-2,-,TRBV7-9,-,TGTGCCAGCAGCTTAATAGCGGATGCGAACACCGGGGAGCTGTTTTTT,CASSLIADANTGELFF
TRBJ2-3,TRBD2,TRBV5-1,-,TGCGCCAGCAGCCTAGGACTAGCGGACACAGATACGCAGTATTTT,CASSLGLADTDTQYF
TRBJ2-7,TRBD1,TRBV29-1,-,TGCAGCGTTCGGGGGGGGACAGGGGCCTACGAGCAGTACTTC,CSVRGGTGAYEQYF
TRBJ2-3,TRBD2,TRBV29-1,-,TGCAGCGTTAGCGGGGGGACTAGTGCCCCCACAGATACGCAGTATTTT,CSVSGGTSAPTDTQYF
TRBJ1-2,-,TRBV27,-,TGTGCCAGCAGTCTGGGGTGGGGAGATGACGGCTACACCTTC,CASSLGWGDDGYTF
TRBJ2-7,TRBD2,TRBV7-9,-,TGTGCCAGCAGCTCCGTAGGGGAGGGCTCCTACGAGCAGTACTTC,CASSSVGEGSYEQYF